The rows below give T cell receptor beta chains drawn from one sample of a study of T cells in Graves' hyperthyroidism and ophthalmopathy. TCRdb reprocessed the multiplex PCR reads via MiXCR and lists one record per CDR3 protein. The table records fewer than 400,000 distinct CDR3 sequences, roughly 17% of them present only once. Sequenced material: blood. The receptors here all came from a man under 40 with Graves' hyperthyroidism. CDR3s leave out the opening cysteine and the closing phenylalanine or tryptophan. Each record gives: J gene, V gene, CDR3 protein.

TRBJ2-1 | TRBV20-1 | SASPRERDNEQF
TRBJ2-1 | TRBV18 | ASSPSTRNEQF
TRBJ2-3 | TRBV24-1 | ATSAPGHGTDTQY
TRBJ1-1 | TRBV5-1 | ASSTGGFTEAF
TRBJ2-2 | TRBV29-1 | SVGLRGANTGELF
TRBJ2-3 | TRBV3-1 | ASRGTSGSLTKPDTQY
TRBJ1-5 | TRBV20-1 | SANQIGQPQH
TRBJ1-3 | TRBV12-3/TRBV12-4 | ASSFWSVGNTIY
TRBJ2-1 | TRBV6-1 | ASSEGDDYNEQF
TRBJ2-3 | TRBV27 | ASTASGRSTDTQY
TRBJ1-1 | TRBV5-6 | ASSWTGGLGTEAF
TRBJ1-1 | TRBV5-1 | ASSLGTGLGTEGF
TRBJ2-1 | TRBV6-1 | ASSPWTSGMRDEQF
TRBJ2-7 | TRBV6-1 | ASSKPGTRNYEQY
TRBJ1-1 | TRBV29-1 | SVKQGANTEAF
TRBJ2-7 | TRBV6-5 | ASSYSQSYEQY